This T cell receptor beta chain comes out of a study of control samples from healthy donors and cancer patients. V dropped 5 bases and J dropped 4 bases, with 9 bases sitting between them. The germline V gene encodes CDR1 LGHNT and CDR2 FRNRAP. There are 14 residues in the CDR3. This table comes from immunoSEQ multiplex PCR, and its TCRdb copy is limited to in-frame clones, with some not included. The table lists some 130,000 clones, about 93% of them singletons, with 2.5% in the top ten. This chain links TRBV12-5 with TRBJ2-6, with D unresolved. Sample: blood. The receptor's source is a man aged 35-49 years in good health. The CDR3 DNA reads TGTGCTAGTGGTGACCCAGTCGGGGCCAACGTCCTGACTTTC. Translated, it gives CASGDPVGANVLTF. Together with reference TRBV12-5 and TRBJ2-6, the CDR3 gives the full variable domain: DARVTQTPRHKVTEMGQEVTMRCQPILGHNTVFWYRQTMMQGLELLAYFRNRAPLDDSGMPKDRFSAEMPDATLATLKIQPSEPRDSAVYFCASGDPVGANVLTFGAGSRLTVL.